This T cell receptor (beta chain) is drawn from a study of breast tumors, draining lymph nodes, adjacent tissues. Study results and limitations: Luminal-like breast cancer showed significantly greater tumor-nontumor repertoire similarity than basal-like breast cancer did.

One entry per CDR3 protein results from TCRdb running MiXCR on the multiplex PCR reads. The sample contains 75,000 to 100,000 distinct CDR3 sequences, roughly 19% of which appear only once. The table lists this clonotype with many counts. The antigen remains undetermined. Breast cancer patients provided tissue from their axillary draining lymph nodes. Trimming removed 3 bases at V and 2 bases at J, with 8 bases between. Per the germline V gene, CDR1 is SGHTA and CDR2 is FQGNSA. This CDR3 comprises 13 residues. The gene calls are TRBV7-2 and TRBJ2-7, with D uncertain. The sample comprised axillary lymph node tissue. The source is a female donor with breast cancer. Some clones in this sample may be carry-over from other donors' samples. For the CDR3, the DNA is TGTGCCAGCAGCTTTTCAGGAACCTACGAGCAGTACTTC. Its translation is CASSFSGTYEQYF. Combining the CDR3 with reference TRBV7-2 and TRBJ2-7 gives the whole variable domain GAGVSQSPSNKVTEKGKDVELRCDPISGHTALYWYRQSLGQGLEFLIYFQGNSAPDKSGLPSDRFSAERTGGSVSTLTIQRTQQEDSAVYLCASSFSGTYEQYFGPGTRLTVT.